This T cell receptor beta chain was documented in a study of cytomegalovirus exposure and HLA in healthy donors. The wider study: A preliminary data release comprised 70 million to 95 million unique TCRs obtained from HLA-typed donors.

The V gene's germline CDR1 is SGDLS and CDR2 YYNGEE. The CDR3 length is 16 residues. The J segment lost 4 bases and the V segment lost 4 bases, leaving 5 bases of the junction unmatched. Regarding this clone: Its specificity is unknown.

The study's findings and limits: Presence/absence analysis assumed near-uniform sequencing depth across donors. Later on, an analysis found that several of the most significant clusters appeared to be linked to common viral pathogens, which included parvovirus B19.

This PCR relied on a set of 60 Vbeta primers and 13 Jbeta primers. This table comes from immunoSEQ multiplex PCR, and its TCRdb copy is limited to in-frame clones, with some not included. The table records about 120,000 clones, 80% to 85% of them present only once. Material for sequencing was PBMCs. This clonotype originated in a man aged 25 to 45 in good health and CMV-seronegative. This sequence joins TRBV9 and TRBJ2-3; 14 bases agree with TRBD2. CDR3 sequence (DNA): TGTGCCAGCAGCCCACGGACTAGCGGGGGGTCAGATACGCAGTATTTT. Its translation: CASSPRTSGGSDTQYF.